Presented here are 5 T cell receptor beta chains from one specimen sequenced in a study of T cell repertoires in cytomegalovirus infection (dated by TCRdb to about 2019). Sequencing was carried out with an Illumina HiSeq 1500. TCRdb ran its own pipeline on the public reads, namely fastp trimming at Q25 and MiXCR clone calling, and kept in-frame beta chains. Under each unique CDR3 protein, matching rows form one entry showing the most common genes and DNA. This sample gives more than 85,000 distinct CDR3 sequences in total; 15% to 20% of them show up just once. Approximately 7.9% of the sample comes from the top ten. The source material was PBMCs. The receptors come from a human donor in good health (CMV status not recorded). Some clones in this sample may be carry-over from other donors' samples.

This clonotype was detected a few times. The V gene is TRBV7-9, the J gene TRBJ2-3, with 7 bases that match TRBD1. The CDR3 runs to 15 residues. Germline-derived CDR1 and CDR2 are SEHNR and FQNEAQ (reference sequence). The V and J ends lost 5 bases and 1 base, in that order; junction bases with no gene match: 6. CDR3 DNA: TGTGCCAGCAGCGAGACAGGGTCGGGCACAGATACGCAGTATTTT. Protein sequence: CASSETGSGTDTQYF.

This clonotype came up a few times. The chain joins TRBV7-3 to TRBJ2-1; 9 bases line up with TRBD1. Trimming took 6 bases from V and 5 from J; bases not matched to a gene: 5. Germline CDR1 reads SGHTA; CDR2 reads FQGTGA. The length of the CDR3 is 14 residues. In DNA form, the CDR3 reads TGTGCCAGCAGTTTACAGGGGGCCCACAATGAGCAGTTCTTC. Amino acid sequence: CASSLQGAHNEQFF.

This clonotype was seen at least ten times. The rearrangement joins TRBV19 to TRBJ2-7; 9 positions agree with TRBD1. Losses at the gene ends were 7 bases for V and 5 bases for J; bases not matched to a gene: 6. The CDR3 extends over 13 amino acids. CDR1 and CDR2 (germline): LNHDA, SQIVND (reference sequence). CDR3 region: CASMVTGGHEQYF. The DNA of the CDR3 is TGTGCCAGTATGGTGACAGGGGGTCACGAGCAGTACTTC.

The J gene is TRBJ2-4, the V gene TRBV14, with a weak D call TRBD1 (5 bases). Trimming stripped 4 bases from V and 0 bases from J, with 19 bases between. The CDR3 contains 18 residues. Germline lookup yields CDR1 SGHDN and CDR2 FVKESK. CDR3 sequence: CASSPKGNRTLAKNIQYF. CDR3 coding DNA: TGTGCCAGCAGCCCAAAGGGTAACAGGACCTTAGCCAAAAACATTCAGTACTTC.

The genes are TRBV19 and TRBJ2-1, with TRBD1 matching over 7 bases. Germline CDR1 LNHDA, CDR2 SQIVND (reference sequence). The CDR3 has 13 amino acids. Unmatched junction bases numbered 3, after V lost 3 bases and J lost 7 bases. In DNA, the CDR3 is TGTGCCAGTAGTATCAACAGGGGAAATGAGCAGTTCTTC. Translated, it gives CASSINRGNEQFF.